Listed below are T cell receptor beta chains from one sample, sequenced in a study of beta chain features in type 1 diabetes. TCRdb's copy holds only in-frame clones and misses some; the assay was immunoSEQ multiplex PCR. The sample lists around 150,000 clones, about 7.1% occurring once. Sequenced input: central memory CD4+ T cells from blood. These TCRs come from a woman between 25 and 40 years old in good health. CDR3s include the opening cysteine and the closing phenylalanine or tryptophan. Fields, in order: V gene, D gene, J gene, clone size, CDR3 protein, CDR3 DNA. The D gene is left open where the match is weak. Clone size appears in some rows only: once, few, many, or a class for an expanded clone.

v_call: TRBV6-5
d_call: .
j_call: TRBJ1-1
clone_size: few
cdr3_aa: CASTMGFKDTEAFF
cdr3_nt: TGTGCCAGCACGATGGGCTTTAAGGACACTGAAGCTTTCTTT

v_call: TRBV28
d_call: .
j_call: TRBJ2-1
clone_size: few
cdr3_aa: CASRTMDEQFF
cdr3_nt: TGTGCCAGCAGGACTATGGATGAGCAGTTCTTC

v_call: TRBV29-1
d_call: TRBD2
j_call: TRBJ2-3
clone_size: .
cdr3_aa: CSGISGNTDTQYF
cdr3_nt: TGCAGCGGGATTAGCGGGAACACAGATACGCAGTATTTT

v_call: TRBV11-3
d_call: TRBD1
j_call: TRBJ2-4
clone_size: .
cdr3_aa: CASSLGRGAKNIQYF
cdr3_nt: TGTGCCAGCAGCTTAGGCAGGGGGGCCAAAAACATTCAGTACTTC

v_call: TRBV29-1
d_call: .
j_call: TRBJ2-3
clone_size: few
cdr3_aa: CSVGQLDTQYF
cdr3_nt: TGCAGCGTAGGACAGTTAGATACGCAGTATTTT

v_call: TRBV7-2
d_call: .
j_call: TRBJ2-7
clone_size: .
cdr3_aa: CASSLVGVKWEQYF
cdr3_nt: TGTGCCAGCAGCTTAGTTGGAGTTAAGTGGGAGCAGTACTTC

v_call: TRBV15
d_call: TRBD1
j_call: TRBJ2-5
clone_size: .
cdr3_aa: CATSKGQGDGTQYF
cdr3_nt: TGTGCCACCAGCAAGGGACAGGGCGACGGGACCCAGTACTTC

v_call: TRBV9
d_call: .
j_call: TRBJ1-1
clone_size: few
cdr3_aa: CASSVEANTEAFF
cdr3_nt: TGTGCCAGCAGCGTAGAAGCTAACACTGAAGCTTTCTTT

v_call: TRBV7-9
d_call: .
j_call: TRBJ1-2
clone_size: few
cdr3_aa: CASSLDSHGYTF
cdr3_nt: TGTGCCAGCAGCTTAGACAGCCATGGCTACACCTTC

v_call: TRBV27
d_call: TRBD1
j_call: TRBJ1-5
clone_size: few
cdr3_aa: CASSPQTGDSNQPQHF
cdr3_nt: TGTGCCAGCAGTCCACAGACAGGGGATAGCAATCAGCCCCAGCATTTT

v_call: TRBV30
d_call: .
j_call: TRBJ1-4
clone_size: .
cdr3_aa: CAWSVQVESEKLFF
cdr3_nt: TGTGCCTGGAGTGTGCAGGTCGAGAGCGAAAAACTGTTTTTT

v_call: TRBV30
d_call: .
j_call: TRBJ2-2
clone_size: few
cdr3_aa: CAWSGGTDYTGELFF
cdr3_nt: TGTGCCTGGAGCGGAGGGACAGATTACACCGGGGAGCTGTTTTTT

v_call: TRBV6-5
d_call: TRBD2
j_call: TRBJ2-5
clone_size: few
cdr3_aa: CASSSDSGLAGETQYF
cdr3_nt: TGTGCCAGCAGTTCCGACTCGGGACTAGCGGGGGAGACCCAGTACTTC

v_call: TRBV7-2
d_call: .
j_call: TRBJ2-3
clone_size: few
cdr3_aa: CASSLMGALTSTDTQYF
cdr3_nt: TGTGCCAGCAGCTTAATGGGGGCACTGACTAGCACAGATACGCAGTATTTT

v_call: TRBV6-4
d_call: .
j_call: TRBJ2-5
clone_size: few
cdr3_aa: CASSRTFRETQYF
cdr3_nt: TGTGCCAGCAGTAGGACATTTAGGGAGACCCAGTACTTC

v_call: TRBV28
d_call: TRBD1
j_call: TRBJ1-2
clone_size: .
cdr3_aa: CASSSQTGTGGAYGYTF
cdr3_nt: TGTGCCAGCAGTTCACAAACTGGGACAGGGGGCGCCTATGGCTACACCTTC

v_call: TRBV19
d_call: .
j_call: TRBJ2-7
clone_size: .
cdr3_aa: CASSLTGSNYEQYF
cdr3_nt: TGTGCCAGTAGTCTAACGGGATCTAACTACGAGCAGTACTTC

v_call: TRBV5-1
d_call: .
j_call: TRBJ1-1
clone_size: .
cdr3_aa: CASSTRGNGNTEAFF
cdr3_nt: TGCGCCAGCAGTACTAGGGGGAATGGGAACACTGAAGCTTTCTTT

v_call: TRBV5-1
d_call: .
j_call: TRBJ1-1
clone_size: .
cdr3_aa: CASSWETGLDGTEAFF
cdr3_nt: TGCGCCAGCAGCTGGGAGACAGGTCTTGATGGCACTGAAGCTTTCTTT

v_call: TRBV5-1
d_call: .
j_call: TRBJ2-5
clone_size: .
cdr3_aa: CASSLDLASRETQYF
cdr3_nt: TGCGCCAGCAGCTTGGATTTGGCTAGCCGAGAGACCCAGTACTTC

v_call: TRBV5-1
d_call: .
j_call: TRBJ2-1
clone_size: few
cdr3_aa: CASSSQGTEYNEQFF
cdr3_nt: TGCGCCAGCAGCTCGCAGGGGACCGAATACAATGAGCAGTTCTTC

v_call: TRBV6-1
d_call: .
j_call: TRBJ2-5
clone_size: few
cdr3_aa: CASTFRGQETQYF
cdr3_nt: TGTGCCAGCACTTTCAGGGGTCAAGAGACCCAGTACTTC

v_call: TRBV14
d_call: .
j_call: TRBJ2-7
clone_size: .
cdr3_aa: CASSQDFSGNAQYF
cdr3_nt: TGTGCCAGCAGCCAAGATTTTTCGGGGAACGCGCAGTACTTC

v_call: TRBV5-4
d_call: TRBD1
j_call: TRBJ2-3
clone_size: .
cdr3_aa: CASRRGTGVTDTQYF
cdr3_nt: TGTGCCAGCCGTCGAGGGACAGGGGTTACAGATACGCAGTATTTT

v_call: TRBV18
d_call: .
j_call: TRBJ2-6
clone_size: few
cdr3_aa: CASSQLNGQQSSGANVLTF
cdr3_nt: TGTGCCAGCTCACAACTAAACGGACAGCAGAGCTCTGGGGCCAACGTCCTGACTTTC

v_call: TRBV9
d_call: TRBD2
j_call: TRBJ2-3
clone_size: many
cdr3_aa: CASSALAGASTDTQYF
cdr3_nt: TGTGCCAGCAGCGCACTAGCGGGAGCTAGCACAGATACGCAGTATTTT

v_call: TRBV28
d_call: .
j_call: TRBJ1-5
clone_size: .
cdr3_aa: CASSPAEVGNQPQHF
cdr3_nt: TGTGCCAGCAGTCCTGCGGAGGTCGGCAATCAGCCCCAGCATTTT

v_call: TRBV28
d_call: .
j_call: TRBJ1-5
clone_size: many
cdr3_aa: CASSPPPNQPQHF
cdr3_nt: TGTGCCAGCAGCCCCCCCCCAAATCAGCCCCAGCATTTT